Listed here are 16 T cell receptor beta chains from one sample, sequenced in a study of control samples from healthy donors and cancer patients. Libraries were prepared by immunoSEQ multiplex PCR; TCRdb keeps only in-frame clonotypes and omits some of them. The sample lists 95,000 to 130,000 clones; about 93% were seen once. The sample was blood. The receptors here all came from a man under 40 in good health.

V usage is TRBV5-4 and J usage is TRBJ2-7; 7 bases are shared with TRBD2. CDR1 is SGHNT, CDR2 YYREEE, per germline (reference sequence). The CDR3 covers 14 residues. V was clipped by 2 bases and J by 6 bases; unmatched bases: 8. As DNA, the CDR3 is TGTGCCAGCAGCTTTAGATCCGCGGGGGTCGAGCAGTACTTC. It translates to CASSFRSAGVEQYF. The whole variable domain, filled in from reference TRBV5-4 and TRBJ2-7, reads ETGVTQSPTHLIKTRGQQVTLRCSSQSGHNTVSWYQQALGQGPQFIFQYYREEENGRGNFPPRFSGLQFPNYSSELNVNALELDDSALYLCASSFRSAGVEQYFGPGTRLTVT.

The CDR3 loop reads CASSEVGGSEQYF. The CDR3 DNA reads TGTGCCAGCAGTGAAGTTGGAGGGTCCGAGCAGTACTTC. The chain recombines TRBV2 with TRBJ2-7; tentatively, D is TRBD2 (6 bases). CDR1 is SNHLY, CDR2 FYNNEI, per germline. The ends were cut back, 1 base at V and 6 bases at J, with 10 bases in the middle. The CDR3 spans 13 residues. The full variable domain, completed using reference TRBV2 and TRBJ2-7, is EPEVTQTPSHQVTQMGQEVILRCVPISNHLYFYWYRQILGQKVEFLVSFYNNEISEKSEIFDDQFSVERPDGSNFTLKIRSTKLEDSAMYFCASSEVGGSEQYFGPGTRLTVT.

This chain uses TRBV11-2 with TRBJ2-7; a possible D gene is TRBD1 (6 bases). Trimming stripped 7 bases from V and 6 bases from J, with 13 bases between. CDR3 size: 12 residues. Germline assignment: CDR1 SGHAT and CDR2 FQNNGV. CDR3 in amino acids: CASKSGQFEQYF. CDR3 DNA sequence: TGTGCCAGCAAAAGCGGACAGTTCGAGCAGTACTTC.

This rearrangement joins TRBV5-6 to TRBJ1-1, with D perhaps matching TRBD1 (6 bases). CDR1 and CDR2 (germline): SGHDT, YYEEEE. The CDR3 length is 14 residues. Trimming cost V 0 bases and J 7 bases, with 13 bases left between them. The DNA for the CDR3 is TGTGCCAGCAGCTTGGGGTCAGGGGTTGGTGAAGCTTTCTTT. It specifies CASSLGSGVGEAFF.

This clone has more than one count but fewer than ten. Written as DNA, the CDR3 is TGTGCCAGCAGTTTAATCTTGAGGGATTCACCCCTCCACTTT. Residues: CASSLILRDSPLHF. V gene TRBV28 combines with J gene TRBJ1-6, with D uncertain. CDR1 is MDHEN, CDR2 SYDVKM, per germline. The CDR3 has 14 amino acids. Trimming stripped 2 bases from V and 8 bases from J, with 10 bases between.

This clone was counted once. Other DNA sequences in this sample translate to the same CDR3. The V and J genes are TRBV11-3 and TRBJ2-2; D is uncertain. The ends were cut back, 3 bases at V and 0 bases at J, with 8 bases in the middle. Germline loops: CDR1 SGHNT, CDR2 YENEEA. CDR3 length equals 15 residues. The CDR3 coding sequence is TGTGCCAGCAGCTTGGGTGGGGCGAACACCGGGGAGCTGTTTTTT. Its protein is CASSLGGANTGELFF.

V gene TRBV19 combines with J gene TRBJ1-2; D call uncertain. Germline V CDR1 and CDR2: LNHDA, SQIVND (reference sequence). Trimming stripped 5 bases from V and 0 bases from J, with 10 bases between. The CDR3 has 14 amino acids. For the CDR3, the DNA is TGTGCCAGTAGTTCAGACGGCACTAACTATGGCTACACCTTC. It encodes CASSSDGTNYGYTF.

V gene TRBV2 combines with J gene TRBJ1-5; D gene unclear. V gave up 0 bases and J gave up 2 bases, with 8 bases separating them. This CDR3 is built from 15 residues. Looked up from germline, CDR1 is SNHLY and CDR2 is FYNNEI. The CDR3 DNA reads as TGTGCCAGCAGTGAAGCGAGGACCCGCAATCAGCCCCAGCATTTT. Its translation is CASSEARTRNQPQHF.

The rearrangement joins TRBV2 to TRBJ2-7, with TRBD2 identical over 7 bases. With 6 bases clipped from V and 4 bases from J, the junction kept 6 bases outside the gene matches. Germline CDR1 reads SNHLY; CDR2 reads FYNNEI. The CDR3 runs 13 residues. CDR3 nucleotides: TGTGCCAGCAGCGACGGGGGGTTGTACGAGCAGTACTTC. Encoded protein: CASSDGGLYEQYF.

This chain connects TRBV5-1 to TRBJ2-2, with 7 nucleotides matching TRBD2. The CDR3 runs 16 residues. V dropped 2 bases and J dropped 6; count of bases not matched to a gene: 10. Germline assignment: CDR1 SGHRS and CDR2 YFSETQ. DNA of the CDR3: TGCGCCAGCAGCTTTGGCGGGGGAGGGGACGCCGGGGAGCTGTTTTTT. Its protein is CASSFGGGGDAGELFF.

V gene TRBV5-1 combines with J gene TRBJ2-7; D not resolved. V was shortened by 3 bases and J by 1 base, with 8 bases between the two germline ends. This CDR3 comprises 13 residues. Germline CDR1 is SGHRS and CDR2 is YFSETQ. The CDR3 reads CASSSTDSYEQYF. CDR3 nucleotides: TGCGCCAGCAGCTCGACGGATTCCTACGAGCAGTACTTC.

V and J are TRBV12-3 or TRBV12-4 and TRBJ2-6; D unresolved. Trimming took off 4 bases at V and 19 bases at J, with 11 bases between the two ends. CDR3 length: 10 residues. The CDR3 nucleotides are TGTGCCAGCAGTTCCCTCGACGGAACTTTC. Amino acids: CASSSLDGTF.

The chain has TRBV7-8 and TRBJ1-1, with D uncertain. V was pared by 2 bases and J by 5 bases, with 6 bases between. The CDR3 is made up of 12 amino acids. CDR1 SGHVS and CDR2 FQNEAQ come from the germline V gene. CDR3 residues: CASSLSMTEAFF. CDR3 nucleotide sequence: TGTGCCAGCAGCTTATCGATGACTGAAGCTTTCTTT.

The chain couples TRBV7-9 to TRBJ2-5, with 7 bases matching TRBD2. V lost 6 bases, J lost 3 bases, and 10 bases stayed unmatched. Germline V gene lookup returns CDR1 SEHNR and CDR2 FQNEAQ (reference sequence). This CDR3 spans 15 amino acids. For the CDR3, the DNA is TGTGCCAGCAGTTTTACTTCCGGGACTAAAGAGACCCAGTACTTC. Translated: CASSFTSGTKETQYF. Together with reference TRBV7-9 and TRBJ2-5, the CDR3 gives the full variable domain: DTGVSQNPRHKITKRGQNVTFRCDPISEHNRLYWYRQTLGQGPEFLTYFQNEAQLEKSRLLSDRFSAERPKGSFSTLEIQRTEQGDSAMYLCASSFTSGTKETQYFGPGTRLLVL.

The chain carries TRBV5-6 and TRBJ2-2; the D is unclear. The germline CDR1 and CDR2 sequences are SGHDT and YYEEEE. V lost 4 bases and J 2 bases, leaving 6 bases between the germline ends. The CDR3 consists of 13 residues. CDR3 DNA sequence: TGTGCCAGCAGCCATACTAACACCGGGGAGCTGTTTTTT. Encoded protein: CASSHTNTGELFF.

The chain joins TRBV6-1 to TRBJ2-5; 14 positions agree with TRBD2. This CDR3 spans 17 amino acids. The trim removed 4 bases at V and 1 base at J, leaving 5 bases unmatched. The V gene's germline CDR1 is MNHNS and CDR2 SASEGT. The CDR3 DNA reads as TGTGCCAGCAGTGCCAGGACTAGCGGGGGGTTCCAAGAGACCCAGTACTTC. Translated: CASSARTSGGFQETQYF.